This T cell receptor (beta chain) is drawn from a study of beta chain features in type 1 diabetes. Overall study findings and caveats: Patients' naive, central memory and regulatory TCRB repertoires appeared more alike than those of healthy donors. The study found moderately but significantly shorter TCRB CDR3s in all four CD4+ subsets of Type 1 diabetes patients.

Sorting with CD45RO/CCR7/CD25/CD127/CD95/CD27 yielded naive, central memory, regulatory and stem-like memory CD4+ cells. Without exception, sorted populations had purity beyond 98%. Reverse transcribing all isolated RNA meant expressed TCRB transcripts were sequenced. Profiling relied on immunoSEQ multiplex PCR, and the TCRdb table lists in-frame clones only, not all of them. The table has 25,000 to 30,000 clones, about 65% seen once. This clone counts as medium-sized. Its antigen is unknown. The receptor was derived from a woman aged 25 to 39 with type 1 diabetes. The sample consisted of Tregs from blood.

CDR3: CAISAREGEKLFF. CDR3 DNA: TGTGCCATCAGCGCCCGGGAGGGCGAAAAACTGTTTTTT. The chain links TRBV10-3 to TRBJ1-4; no clear D gene. CDR3 size: 13 residues. Germline lookup yields CDR1 ENHRY and CDR2 SYGVKD. Trimming took off 6 bases at V and 8 bases at J, with 13 bases between the two ends.